This TCR beta chain was identified during a study of T cells in Graves' hyperthyroidism and ophthalmopathy. Points from the study as a whole: Most thyroid clonotypes with frequency above 0.001 were detected in blood. Ophthalmopathy, as predicted by the model, came a median around 7 months after the prediction.

Patients aged 18 to 65 with hyperthyroidism were newly diagnosed, with duration under 2 months. Uncontrolled infections, other autoimmune diseases, pregnancy or lactation led to exclusion of patients. RNA transcripts served as the template for amplifying TCR beta CDR3 regions. Carried out on the TCR CDR3, a first-round RT-PCR used the HTBI primer set. TCRdb re-called the multiplex PCR reads through MiXCR, storing one row per CDR3 protein. The sample has 250,000 to 300,000 distinct CDR3 sequences; more than 10% are singletons. The ends lost 6 bases at V and 4 bases at J; junction bases unmatched: 2. The CDR3 sequence is 12 residues long. Many counts were recorded for this clonotype. The antigen is undetermined.

The sequence derives from a woman in her twenties or thirties with Graves' hyperthyroidism that later progressed to Graves' ophthalmopathy. Sequencing was carried out using blood. This chain connects TRBV12-3 or TRBV12-4 to TRBJ1-2, with 7 bases aligning to TRBD1. The CDR3 here is CASRGTVYGYTF. The DNA for the CDR3 is TGTGCCAGCAGGGGGACAGTCTATGGCTACACCTTC.